The subject of this entry is one TCR beta chain. Its specificity is unknown. The assay was immunoSEQ multiplex PCR, and TCRdb's table has in-frame clones only and misses some. The sample lists around 2.5 million clones, approximately 93% seen once, with roughly 0.39% in the top ten. This record belongs to a study of shared clonotypes between healthy human individuals. General study results and limits: Compared with clonotypes that all four donors shared, non-shared clonotypes had lower generation probabilities. In general, naive subsets displayed greater estimated richness than memory subsets did.

The CDR3 spans 14 residues. V was clipped by 2 bases and J by 1 base, with 7 bases between them. V is TRBV23-1 and J is TRBJ2-3; unclear D gene. TRBV23-1 is assigned to the ORF class and has an uncertain function. Material for sequencing was naive CD4+ T cells from PBMCs. Subset meaning: CD45RA+ positively selected. The source is a man younger than 35 in good health. Some clones in this sample may be carry-over from other donors' samples. The CDR3 DNA reads TGCGCCAGCAGTCAAGGCAGTCGCACAGATACGCAGTATTTT. It encodes CASSQGSRTDTQYF.